This T cell receptor beta chain was identified in a study of T cells in Graves' hyperthyroidism and ophthalmopathy. TCR beta CDR3 regions were amplified from RNA transcripts. RT-PCR in the first round (using the HTBI primer set) targeted the TCR CDR3. TCRdb called the multiplex PCR reads again in MiXCR, with one record for every CDR3 protein. Here the sample spans roughly 550,000 distinct CDR3 sequences, roughly 16% being singletons. This CDR3 region has 17 residues. Deletions cut 3 bases from V and 6 bases from J, with 18 bases between. CDR1 and CDR2 (germline): KGHSH, LQKENI. This clonotype was detected a few times. Its target is not known. Not enrolled were patients with uncontrolled infection, other autoimmune disease, pregnancy or lactation. Study results and caveats: Onset of ophthalmopathy came a median approximately 6.9 months after the model predicted it.

The sequence derives from a woman aged 25 to 39 with Graves' ophthalmopathy. The chain recombines TRBV18 with TRBJ1-6, with D possibly matching TRBD1 (6 bases). Source material: blood. CDR3: CASSPARIRGVNSPLHF. CDR3 in DNA: TGTGCCAGCTCACCTGCTCGGATCAGGGGAGTTAATTCACCCCTCCACTTT.